This T cell receptor (beta chain) was profiled in a study of cytomegalovirus exposure and HLA in healthy donors. Study-wide results and limits: Among CMV-associated TCR beta chains, most appeared HLA-restricted in a later analysis. CMV serostatus alone was available as immune exposure information.

The CDR3 is made up of 16 amino acids. Between the trimmed V and J ends, which lost 2 bases and 0 bases, there was a span of 12 bases. CDR1 SGDLS and CDR2 YYNGEE come from the germline V gene. Researchers ran the PCR with 60 Vbeta and 13 Jbeta primers. Measured with immunoSEQ multiplex PCR; TCRdb has only the in-frame clones, and not every one. The profile shows more than 70,000 clones, 77% of them singletons. On this clone itself: Its matching antigen is unknown.

The sample consisted of PBMCs. The chain joins TRBV9 to TRBJ2-1, with D possibly being TRBD2 (6 bases). The origin of this receptor is a man aged 50-60 years in good health and CMV-seropositive. The CDR3 reads CASSVRGGSSYNEQFF. For the CDR3, the DNA is TGTGCCAGCAGCGTCCGTGGGGGGAGCTCCTACAATGAGCAGTTCTTC. The entire variable domain, with the rest obtained from reference TRBV9 and TRBJ2-1, is as follows: DSGVTQTPKHLITATGQRVTLRCSPRSGDLSVYWYQQSLDQGLQFLIQYYNGEERAKGNILERFSAQQFPDLHSELNLSSLELGDSALYFCASSVRGGSSYNEQFFGPGTRLTVL.